This T cell receptor (beta chain) stems from a study of technical replicates of blood from a handful of donors. There are 14 residues in the CDR3. The V and J ends lost 5 bases and 0 bases respectively, with 8 bases between them. Germline loops: CDR1 MNHEY, CDR2 SVGAGI. Clones were sequenced by immunoSEQ multiplex PCR, and TCRdb holds only the in-frame ones, with some missing. There are about 85,000 clones in the sample; about 95% occur only once, and roughly 0.25% lies in the top ten. Sequences were obtained from T cells isolated from PBMCs. The receptor was isolated from a human donor in good health. The chain couples TRBV6-5 to TRBJ1-3; D ambiguous. CDR3 residues: CASSPDNSGNTIYF. The CDR3 nucleotides read TGTGCCAGCAGTCCTGACAACTCTGGAAACACCATATATTTT.